Below, 26 T cell receptor beta chains from the same sample are listed, as sequenced in a study of low-dose radiotherapy and immunotherapy resistance in tumors. Time point noted: after trial treatment. Treatment described: LDRT plus nivolumab, ipilimumab, low-dose cyclophosphamide and aspirin (RACIN trial). Priming of first-strand cDNA relied on TRAV- and TRBV-specific primers (covering alpha and beta chains). TCRs were amplified for approximately 21 PCR cycles with a constant-region primer and V-primer adapter. A single record per CDR3 protein comes from TCRdb applying MiXCR to the reads. The table records around 80,000 distinct CDR3 sequences, less than 20% of them present only once. Sample: PBMCs, taken after low-dose radiotherapy plus immunotherapy. The source of these receptors is a male donor with prostate cancer.

Ten or more counts support this clonotype. V gene TRBV9 combines with J gene TRBJ1-2; a weak D match, TRBD1 (6 bases). CDR3 length equals 14 residues. V shed 4 bases and J shed 6 bases, with 16 bases lying between them. Germline values: CDR1 SGDLS, CDR2 YYNGEE. The CDR3, as DNA: TGTGCCAGCAGCTTACAGGGTCCCTCGGATGGCTACACCTTC. Translated, it gives CASSLQGPSDGYTF.

This clonotype was observed at least ten times. The chain employs TRBV5-8 and TRBJ1-3, with 7 nucleotides matching TRBD1. Germline lookup yields CDR1 SGHTS and CDR2 YDEGEE. Losses at the gene ends were 3 bases for V and 1 base for J; bases not matched to a gene: 4. The CDR3 spans 15 residues. The CDR3 is CASSSQGVSGNTIYF. The CDR3 nucleotides read TGTGCCAGCAGCTCCCAGGGGGTTTCTGGAAACACCATATATTTT.

Many counts were recorded for this clonotype. The chain links TRBV29-1 to TRBJ2-3; 8 bases are shared with TRBD1. The junction had 6 bases not matched to a gene; V was cut back by 6 bases and J by 1 base. Germline loops: CDR1 SQVTM, CDR2 ANQGSEA. The CDR3 spans 14 residues. CDR3 residues: CSVDRGVGTDTQYF. The CDR3 DNA sequence: TGCAGCGTCGACAGGGGCGTGGGCACAGATACGCAGTATTTT.

As for this clonotype: A far bigger clonotype differs at one base, so this is likely a read error. The chain joins TRBV5-8 to TRBJ2-3; D is possibly TRBD1 or TRBD2 (5 bases each). CDR3 length: 17 amino acids. The germline gives CDR1 SGHTS, CDR2 YDEGEE. CDR3 nucleotide sequence: TGTGCCAGCAGTCCTGGTTGGGGGAGCAGGGCAGTAGATGCGCAGTATTTT. The encoded protein is CASSPGWGSRAVDAQYF. Full variable domain (missing parts from reference TRBV5-8 and TRBJ2-3): EAGVTQSPTHLIKTRGQQATLRCSPISGHTSVYWYQQALGLGLQFLLWYDEGEERNRGNFPPRFSGRQFPNYSSELNVNALELEDSALYLCASSPGWGSRAVDAQYFGPGTRLTVL.

This clonotype appeared many times. The V call is TRBV28, the J call TRBJ1-1; a possible D gene is TRBD1 (6 bases). This CDR3 is 12 amino acids long. Germline values: CDR1 MDHEN, CDR2 SYDVKM. V was clipped by 3 bases and J by 11 bases, with 13 bases between them. CDR3 DNA sequence: TGTGCCAGCAGTTTGGGGAGGGGGGCCGCTTTCTTT. It yields the protein CASSLGRGAAFF. The whole variable domain, filled in from reference TRBV28 and TRBJ1-1, reads DVKVTQSSRYLVKRTGEKVFLECVQDMDHENMFWYRQDPGLGLRLIYFSYDVKMKEKGDIPEGYSVSREKKERFSLILESASTNQTSMYLCASSLGRGAAFFGQGTRLTVV.

This clonotype has ten or more counts. The V call is TRBV6-1, the J call TRBJ2-1, with TRBD2 matching over 10 bases. This CDR3 is 15 amino acids long. Germline V gene sequence: CDR1 MNHNS, CDR2 SASEGT. With V trimmed by 1 base and J by 8 bases, 5 bases remained unmatched. CDR3 nucleotides: TGTGCCAGCAGTGAAGACACTAGCGGGATCGATGAGCAGTTCTTC. Translation gives CASSEDTSGIDEQFF.

This clonotype was counted at least ten times. This chain joins TRBV27 and TRBJ1-5; D gene unclear. Germline lookup yields CDR1 MNHEY and CDR2 SMNVEV (reference sequence). The CDR3 loop spans 14 amino acids. V shed 0 bases and J shed 9 bases, with 12 bases lying between them. The CDR3 DNA reads as TGTGCCAGCAGTTTATCGACTGGAGGATTGCCCCAGCATTTT. Its translation is CASSLSTGGLPQHF.

This clonotype was detected ten times or more. The V gene is TRBV29-1, the J gene TRBJ2-1; no firm D call. Germline lookup yields CDR1 SQVTM and CDR2 ANQGSEA. The length of the CDR3 is 14 residues. Between the trimmed V and J ends, which lost 3 bases and 4 bases, there was a span of 13 bases. CDR3 loop: CSVDSRRSYNEQFF. CDR3 DNA sequence: TGCAGCGTTGATAGTAGGCGTTCTTACAATGAGCAGTTCTTC.

The sample holds many counts of this clonotype. The gene calls are TRBV9 and TRBJ2-3; D remains ambiguous. Looked up from germline, CDR1 is SGDLS and CDR2 is YYNGEE. This CDR3 contains 13 residues. With 4 bases removed from V and 5 bases from J, the gap between germline ends came to 11 bases. The CDR3 region is CASSSRSGDTQYF. CDR3 sequence (DNA): TGTGCCAGCAGCTCACGCAGTGGAGATACGCAGTATTTT.

This clonotype was observed many times. The V call is TRBV29-1, the J call TRBJ1-2; tentative D call: TRBD1 (5 bases). V lost 7 bases to trimming and J lost 0 bases, with 12 bases between them. Germline V gene lookup returns CDR1 SQVTM and CDR2 ANQGSEA. The CDR3 is 13 amino acids. The DNA of the CDR3 is TGCAGCGCATGGGACGGAGCTAACTATGGCTACACCTTC. It codes for CSAWDGANYGYTF.

Many counts were recorded for this clonotype. Mismatch with germline at one junction end may stem from a read error. This rearrangement joins TRBV20-1 to TRBJ1-5, with D tentatively TRBD1 (5 bases). The germline CDR1 and CDR2 sequences are DFQATT and SNEGSKA (reference sequence). The CDR3 loop spans 17 amino acids. The CDR3 sequence is CSASPFGGIYSNQPQHF. The CDR3 coding sequence is TGCAGCGCTAGCCCCTTTGGGGGAATATATAGCAATCAGCCCCAGCATTTT.

Ten or more counts support this clonotype. The V gene is TRBV4-3, the J gene TRBJ1-2; D not resolved. The V and J ends lost 0 bases and 1 base respectively, with 12 bases between them. There are 16 residues in the CDR3. The germline CDR1 and CDR2 sequences are LGHNA and YSLEER. CDR3 sequence reads: CASSQDWHSDNYGYTF. CDR3 DNA: TGCGCCAGCAGCCAAGATTGGCACAGCGATAACTATGGCTACACCTTC.

In this sample, this clonotype turned up a few times. The chain has TRBV11-1 and TRBJ2-1; D tentatively fits TRBD1 or TRBD2 (5 bases each). CDR1 SGHAT and CDR2 FQDESV come from the germline V gene (reference sequence). V was clipped by 6 bases and J by 4 bases, with 16 bases between them. CDR3 length equals 15 residues. This CDR3 reads CASRFDEGTYNEQFF. As DNA, the CDR3 is TGTGCCAGCAGATTCGACGAAGGGACGTACAATGAGCAGTTCTTC.

In its sample, this clonotype was seen many times. The genes are TRBV4-1 and TRBJ2-5; 7 bases are shared with TRBD1. After removal of 0 bases from V and 5 bases from J, the junction contained 18 bases not matched to a gene. Germline CDR1 reads MGHRA; CDR2 reads YSYEKL. The CDR3 spans 19 residues. CDR3: CASSQESLQYEGAAETQYF. CDR3 in DNA: TGCGCCAGCAGCCAAGAAAGTCTACAGTACGAGGGGGCTGCCGAGACCCAGTACTTC.

This clonotype was counted at least ten times. The chain combines TRBV7-9 with TRBJ2-1; the D call may be TRBD1 or TRBD2 (5 bases each). The V gene's germline CDR1 is SEHNR and CDR2 FQNEAQ (reference sequence). Trimming pared 4 bases from V and 7 bases from J, leaving 20 bases between. CDR3 length equals 16 residues. CDR3 residues: CASSSQGTTVGNEQFF. In DNA, the CDR3 is TGTGCCAGCAGCTCTCAAGGGACCACCGTGGGGAATGAGCAGTTCTTC.

The chain recombines TRBV18 with TRBJ2-2; D not certain. Germline CDR1 and CDR2: KGHSH and LQKENI. Trimming pared 6 bases from V and 1 base from J, leaving 15 bases between. This CDR3 comprises 16 residues. The CDR3 DNA sequence: TGTGCCAGCTCCTATCCGAGGCAGCAGAACACCGGGGAGCTGTTTTTT. Translated, it gives CASSYPRQQNTGELFF. Full variable domain (remainder filled in from reference TRBV18 and TRBJ2-2): NAGVMQNPRHLVRRRGQEARLRCSPMKGHSHVYWYRQLPEEGLKFMVYLQKENIIDESGMPKERFSAEFPKEGPSILRIQQVVRGDSAAYFCASSYPRQQNTGELFFGEGSRLTVL.

CDR3 sequence reads: CARGEDLSDTQYF. Here the CDR3 DNA reads TGTGCCAGGGGGGAAGACCTATCAGATACGCAGTATTTT. This chain connects TRBV2 to TRBJ2-3; either TRBD1 or TRBD2 may fit D (5 bases each). CDR1 is SNHLY, CDR2 FYNNEI, per germline. Deletions cut 9 bases from V and 4 bases from J, with 14 bases between. CDR3 length equals 13 residues.

This clonotype came up many times. The chain couples TRBV2 to TRBJ2-4; D uncertain. The CDR3 consists of 11 residues. The V and J ends lost 10 bases and 6 bases respectively, with 10 bases between them. Germline-derived CDR1 and CDR2 are SNHLY and FYNNEI. For the CDR3, the DNA is TGTGCCATAGGAGCAGGAAACATTCAGTACTTC. This sequence encodes CAIGAGNIQYF.

This clonotype was observed many times. This chain uses TRBV7-2 with TRBJ2-1; 10 bases map to TRBD2. Germline assignment: CDR1 SGHTA and CDR2 FQGNSA. The J segment lost 4 bases and the V segment lost 3 bases, leaving 3 bases of the junction unmatched. The CDR3 covers 15 residues. DNA of the CDR3: TGTGCCAGCAGCTTCCAAGCGGGAGGGTACAATGAGCAGTTCTTC. As protein: CASSFQAGGYNEQFF. The full variable domain, in which reference TRBV7-2 and TRBJ2-1 provide the parts outside the CDR3, is GAGVSQSPSNKVTEKGKDVELRCDPISGHTALYWYRQSLGQGLEFLIYFQGNSAPDKSGLPSDRFSAERTGGSVSTLTIQRTQQEDSAVYLCASSFQAGGYNEQFFGPGTRLTVL.

This clonotype was observed at least ten times. This sequence joins TRBV7-2 and TRBJ2-7; the D gene is possibly TRBD2 (5 bases). The germline V and J ends were trimmed by 0 bases and 6 bases, with 12 bases remaining between them. This CDR3 has 14 amino acids. Germline V gives CDR1 SGHTA, CDR2 FQGNSA. The CDR3 loop reads CASSLATGTREQYF. DNA of the CDR3: TGTGCCAGCAGCTTAGCAACGGGAACCCGCGAGCAGTACTTC.

This clonotype showed up many times. The chain recombines TRBV30 with TRBJ2-2; 7 positions agree with TRBD1. Trimming at V came to 1 base and at J to 5 bases, leaving 1 base not matched to a gene. This CDR3 has 13 amino acids. Germline-derived CDR1 and CDR2 are GTSNPN and SVGIG (reference sequence). The DNA of the CDR3 is TGTGCCTGGAGTGCGGACAGGACCGGGGAGCTGTTTTTT. Translating gives CAWSADRTGELFF.

Concerning this clonotype itself: It is likely a read error: a sequence one base away is far more abundant. This chain links TRBV26 with TRBJ2-7; the D call TRBD1 from the table was never checked on the DNA. TRBV26 corresponds to a pseudogene. This CDR3 is 14 amino acids long. The DNA for the CDR3 is TGTGCCAGCAGTGAGGGGTACCCCCCCTACGAGCAGTACTTC. Residues: CASSEGYPPYEQYF.

The sample holds many counts of this clonotype. The chain recombines TRBV5-1 with TRBJ2-5, with 8 positions matching TRBD1. CDR1 is SGHRS, CDR2 YFSETQ, per germline. V shed 4 bases and J 7 bases; nucleotides not matched to a gene: 18. The CDR3 length is 17 residues. The CDR3 nucleotides read TGCGCCAGCAGCCCGGGACAGGCACGAATACAAGAGACGACCCAGTACTTC. Its translation: CASSPGQARIQETTQYF.

In its sample, this clonotype was seen many times. The chain links TRBV12-3 or TRBV12-4 to TRBJ2-3, with 8 bases matching TRBD1. The trim removed 5 bases at V and 7 bases at J, leaving 5 bases unmatched. This CDR3 comprises 13 residues. CDR3 residues: CASSLQGANTQYF. CDR3 in DNA: TGTGCCAGCAGTCTTCAGGGGGCGAATACGCAGTATTTT.

This clonotype was observed at least ten times. The rearrangement joins TRBV28 to TRBJ2-1; the D gene is possibly TRBD1 (6 bases). The CDR3 loop spans 15 amino acids. Germline V lookup: CDR1 MDHEN, CDR2 SYDVKM. V lost 6 bases and J lost 2, with 14 bases in between. CDR3 bases: TGTGCCAGCAGAGAAGGACAGTTAGCCTACAATGAGCAGTTCTTC. Protein product: CASREGQLAYNEQFF.

This clonotype has a count of ten or more. The gene calls are TRBV28 and TRBJ2-5; possible D gene TRBD1, 6 bases. The CDR3 is made up of 14 amino acids. Trimming removed 7 bases at V and 5 bases at J, with 17 bases between. Germline values: CDR1 MDHEN, CDR2 SYDVKM. The CDR3 loop reads CASTLISGAETQYF. DNA of the CDR3: TGTGCCAGCACCCTTATCTCAGGGGCGGAGACCCAGTACTTC.